Sequencing of this TCR beta chain was carried out in a study of T cell responses to AZD1222 COVID-19 vaccine. The method was immunoSEQ multiplex PCR; TCRdb's version includes in-frame clones alone and lacks a portion of them. The table lists some 120,000 clones, roughly nine tenths of them singletons. The source material was peripheral blood, sampled on day 0 of AZD1222 vaccination. This clonotype originated in an adult in good health.

CDR3 amino acids: CASSYSGVNVYEQYF. The CDR3 DNA reads as TGTGCCAGCAGTTACTCGGGCGTAAACGTCTACGAGCAGTACTTC. The chain has TRBV6-2 or TRBV6-3 and TRBJ2-7; D gene ambiguous. The CDR3 contains 15 residues. Trimming took off 0 bases at V and 3 bases at J, with 12 bases between the two ends. The V gene's germline CDR1 is MNHEY and CDR2 SVGEGT.